Listed below are T cell receptor beta chains from one sample, sequenced in a study of T cells after yellow fever vaccination. TCRdb passed the 5' RACE reads through MiXCR, listing each CDR3 protein once. The table lists around 600,000 distinct CDR3 sequences, over 9% of them singletons. Sequences were derived from PBMCs, sampled on the day of the yellow fever booster vaccination. The source of these receptors is a young man who received the YFV17D yellow fever vaccine. Both conserved end residues are part of each CDR3. The order of the fields is D gene, J gene, V gene, clone size, CDR3 DNA, CDR3 protein. The D gene is left open where the match is weak. Size is omitted from some rows. Given values are once, few, many or a class for expanded clones.

TRBD1 TRBJ2-7 TRBV6-2/TRBV6-3 few TGTGCCAGCCTGGACAGGGGTACCTACGAGCAGTACTTC CASLDRGTYEQYF
NA TRBJ2-7 TRBV7-2 many TGTGCCAGCAGCCCCGGTAGCTTCTACGAGCAGTACTTC CASSPGSFYEQYF
NA TRBJ2-7 TRBV6-5 NA TGTGCCAGCAGTTACTCGAAGGCAGGGGCTTACGAGCAGTACTTC CASSYSKAGAYEQYF
NA TRBJ2-2 TRBV18 NA TGTGCCAGCTCACCCCGGGACTCCAACACCGGGGAGCTGTTTTTT CASSPRDSNTGELFF
NA TRBJ2-7 TRBV5-1 few TGCGCCAGCAGCATCGGACAAGCGGTCTACGAGCAGTACTTC CASSIGQAVYEQYF
NA TRBJ2-4 TRBV20-1 few TGCAGTGCTAGATCCCCTTGGACCCCCCATTCCAAAAACATTCAGTACTTC CSARSPWTPHSKNIQYF
NA TRBJ1-3 TRBV12-3/TRBV12-4 few TGTGCCAGCAGTTCTACAGGGTCGAGGGACACCATATATTTT CASSSTGSRDTIYF
NA TRBJ1-5 TRBV5-4 NA TGTGCCAGCAGCGGGGGTGATGATCAGCCCCAGCATTTT CASSGGDDQPQHF
TRBD1 TRBJ1-5 TRBV27 few TGTGCCAGCAGTTTGACAGGGAGTAGCAATCAGCCCCAGCATTTT CASSLTGSSNQPQHF
NA TRBJ2-7 TRBV5-1 NA TGCGCCAGCAGCTTGGGCGGGACACTTTACGAGCAGTACTTC CASSLGGTLYEQYF
TRBD1 TRBJ2-4 TRBV7-9 NA TGTGCCAGCAGCTTACCCGGGACAGGGGGCTCAATTCAGTACTTC CASSLPGTGGSIQYF
NA TRBJ2-7 TRBV12-3/TRBV12-4 many TGTGCCAGCAGTTTAGTGGTTCCCGAGCAGTACTTC CASSLVVPEQYF
NA TRBJ2-7 TRBV5-6 NA TGTGCCAGCAGCTTGATTCGACAGGTGGGGTACTACGAGCAGTACTTC CASSLIRQVGYYEQYF
NA TRBJ1-5 TRBV24-1 NA TGTGCCACCAGTGATACGGGGGCGGATCAGCCCCAGCATTTT CATSDTGADQPQHF
NA TRBJ1-4 TRBV5-1 NA TGCGCCAGCAGGGCAACAGGGATAAAAGGGGAAAAACTGTTTTTT CASRATGIKGEKLFF
NA TRBJ2-3 TRBV7-6 many TGTGCCAGCAGCCCGTCCGGGAGTTGGGCAGATACGCAGTATTTT CASSPSGSWADTQYF
TRBD1 TRBJ2-2 TRBV18 once TGTGCCAGCTCACCACCGATGGGACAGGGGAACACCGGGGAGCTGTTTTTT CASSPPMGQGNTGELFF
TRBD2 TRBJ2-7 TRBV20-1 NA TGCAGTGCTAATCTCGCGGGAGGGCCCGGCGAGCAGTACTTC CSANLAGGPGEQYF